The sequence of this T cell receptor (beta chain) was determined in a study of blood T cells in healthy people across ages. Overall study: About one barcoded beta molecule per two T cells was the capture yield of template switching.

Concerning this clonotype itself: Its specificity is not known.

General study results and limits: Possibly, changes in expanded clonotypes were confounded because donor CMV status was unknown.

Primers used in a second PCR of roughly 6 to 11 cycles were a sample-barcoded 5' primer and a J-beta primer mix. Each cDNA molecule was tagged by a template-switch adaptor that had 12 random nucleotides. TCRdb ran MiXCR on the 5' RACE reads and lists one entry per CDR3 protein. Among hundreds of thousands of distinct CDR3 sequences, 49% were seen once, and the ten largest hold 25% to 35%. Drawing of peripheral blood yielded ten milliliters from each donor. The CDR3 contains 14 residues. The germline V gene encodes CDR1 SQVTM and CDR2 ANQGSEA. Trimming cost V 4 bases and J 5 bases, with 17 bases left between them.

The sequencing sample was made of blood. The TCR comes from a woman aged 60-70 years in good health. V usage is TRBV29-1 and J usage is TRBJ2-5; D is possibly TRBD1 or TRBD2 (5 bases each). CDR3 DNA: TGCAGCGTTGGTTTGGGGGTGAGGACGGAGACCCAGTACTTC. Encoded protein: CSVGLGVRTETQYF.